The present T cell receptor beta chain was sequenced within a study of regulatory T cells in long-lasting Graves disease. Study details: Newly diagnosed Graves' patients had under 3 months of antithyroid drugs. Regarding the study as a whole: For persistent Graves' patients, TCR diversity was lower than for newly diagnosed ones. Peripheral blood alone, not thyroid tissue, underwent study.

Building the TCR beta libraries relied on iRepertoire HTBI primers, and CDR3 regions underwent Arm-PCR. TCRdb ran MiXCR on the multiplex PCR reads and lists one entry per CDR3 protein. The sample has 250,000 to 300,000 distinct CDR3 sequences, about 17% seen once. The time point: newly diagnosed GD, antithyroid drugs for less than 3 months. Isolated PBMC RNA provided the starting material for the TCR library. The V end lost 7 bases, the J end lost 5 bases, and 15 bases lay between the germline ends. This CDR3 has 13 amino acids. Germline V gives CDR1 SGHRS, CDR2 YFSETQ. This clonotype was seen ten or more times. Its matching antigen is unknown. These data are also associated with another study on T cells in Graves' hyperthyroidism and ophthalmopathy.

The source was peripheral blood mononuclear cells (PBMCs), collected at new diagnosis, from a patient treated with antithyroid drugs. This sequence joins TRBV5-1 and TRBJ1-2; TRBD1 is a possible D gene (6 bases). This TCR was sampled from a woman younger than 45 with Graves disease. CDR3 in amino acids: CASAGVRLYGYTF. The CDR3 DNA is TGCGCCAGCGCAGGGGTCAGGCTTTATGGCTACACCTTC.